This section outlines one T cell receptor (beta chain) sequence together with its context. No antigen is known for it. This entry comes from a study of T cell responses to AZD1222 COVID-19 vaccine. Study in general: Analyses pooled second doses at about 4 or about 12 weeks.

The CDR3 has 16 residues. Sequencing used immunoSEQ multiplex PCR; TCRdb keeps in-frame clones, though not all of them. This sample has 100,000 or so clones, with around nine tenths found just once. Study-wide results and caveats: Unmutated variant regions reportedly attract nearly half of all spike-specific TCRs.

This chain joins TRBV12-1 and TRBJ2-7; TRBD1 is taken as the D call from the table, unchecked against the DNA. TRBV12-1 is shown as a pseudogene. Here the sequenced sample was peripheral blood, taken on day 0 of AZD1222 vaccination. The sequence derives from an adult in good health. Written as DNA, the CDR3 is TGTGCCAGCAGTCACAGGGGACCGACTTTTACCTACGAGCAGTACTTC. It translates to CASSHRGPTFTYEQYF.